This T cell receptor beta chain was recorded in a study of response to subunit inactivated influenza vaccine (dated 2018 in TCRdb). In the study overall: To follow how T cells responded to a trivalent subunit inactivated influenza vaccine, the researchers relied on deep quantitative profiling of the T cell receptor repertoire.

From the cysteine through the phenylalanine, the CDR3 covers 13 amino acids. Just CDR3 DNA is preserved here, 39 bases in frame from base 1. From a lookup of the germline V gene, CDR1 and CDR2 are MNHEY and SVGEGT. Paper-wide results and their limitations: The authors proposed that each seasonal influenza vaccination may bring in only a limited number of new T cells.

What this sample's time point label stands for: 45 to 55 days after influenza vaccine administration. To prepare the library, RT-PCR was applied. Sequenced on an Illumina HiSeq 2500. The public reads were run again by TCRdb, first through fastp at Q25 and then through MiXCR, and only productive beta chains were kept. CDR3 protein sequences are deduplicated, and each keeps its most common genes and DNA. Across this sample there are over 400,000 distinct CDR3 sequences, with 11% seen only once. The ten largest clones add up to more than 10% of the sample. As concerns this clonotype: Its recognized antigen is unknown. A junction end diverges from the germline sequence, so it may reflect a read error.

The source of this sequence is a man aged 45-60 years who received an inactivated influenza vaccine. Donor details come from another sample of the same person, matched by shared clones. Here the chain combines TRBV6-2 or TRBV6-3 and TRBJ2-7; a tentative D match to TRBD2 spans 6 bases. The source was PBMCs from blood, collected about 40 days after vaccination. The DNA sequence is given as TGTGCCAGCAGATTGCGGGGAGCCTACGAGCAGAACTTC. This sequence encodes CASRLRGAYEQNF.